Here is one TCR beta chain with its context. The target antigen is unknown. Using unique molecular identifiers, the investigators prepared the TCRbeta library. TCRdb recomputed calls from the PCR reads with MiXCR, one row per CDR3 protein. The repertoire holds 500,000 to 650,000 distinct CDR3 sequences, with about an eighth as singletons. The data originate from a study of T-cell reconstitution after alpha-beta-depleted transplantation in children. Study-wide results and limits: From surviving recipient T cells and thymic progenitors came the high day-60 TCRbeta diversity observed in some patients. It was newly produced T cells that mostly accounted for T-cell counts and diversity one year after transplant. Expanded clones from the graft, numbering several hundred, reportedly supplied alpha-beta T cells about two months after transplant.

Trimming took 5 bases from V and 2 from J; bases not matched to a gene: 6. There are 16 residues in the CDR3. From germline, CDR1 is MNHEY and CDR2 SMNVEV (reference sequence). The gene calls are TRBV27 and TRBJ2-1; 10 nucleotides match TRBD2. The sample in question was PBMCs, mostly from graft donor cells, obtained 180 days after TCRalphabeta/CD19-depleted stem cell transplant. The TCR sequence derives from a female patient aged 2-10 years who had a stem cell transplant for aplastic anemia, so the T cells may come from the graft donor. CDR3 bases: TGTGCCAGCAGTCAAAGGACTAGCGGACCCTACAATGAGCAGTTCTTC. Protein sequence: CASSQRTSGPYNEQFF.